Each of the 22 T cell receptor beta chains below was sequenced from the same sample in a study of beta chain features in type 1 diabetes. cDNA synthesis used the whole RNA isolate, giving expressed TCRB sequences. Method: immunoSEQ multiplex PCR; TCRdb's copy keeps in-frame clones and lacks some. The sample lists over 700,000 clones, roughly a sixth occurring once. The sequencing input was naive CD4+ T cells from blood. Receptors originate from a young woman in good health.

In this sample, this clone turned up a few times. The chain uses TRBV5-1 and TRBJ2-3; 12 nucleotides align to TRBD2. The CDR3 has 16 residues. CDR1 SGHRS and CDR2 YFSETQ come from the germline V gene. V lost 4 bases, J lost 2 bases, and 5 bases stayed unmatched. CDR3 sequence (DNA): TGCGCCAGCAGCCCCGGACTAGCGGGGCACACAGATACGCAGTATTTT. The encoded protein is CASSPGLAGHTDTQYF.

The chain recombines TRBV11-2 with TRBJ2-1; D gene unclear. Trimming took 3 bases from V and 2 from J, leaving 8 bases between them. The CDR3 is 14 residues long. Per the germline V gene, CDR1 is SGHAT and CDR2 is FQNNGV. The CDR3 DNA is TGTGCCAGCAGCTTCTCCCAGGCCTACAATGAGCAGTTCTTC. It yields the protein CASSFSQAYNEQFF.

V usage is TRBV15 and J usage is TRBJ1-5; no firm D call. Germline loops: CDR1 LNHNV, CDR2 YYDKDF (reference sequence). The length of the CDR3 is 13 residues. The ends were cut back, 1 base at V and 6 bases at J, with 7 bases in the middle. The CDR3 sequence: CATSRGGAQPQHF. CDR3 DNA sequence: TGTGCCACCAGCAGAGGGGGAGCTCAGCCCCAGCATTTT. Complete variable domain (other parts from reference TRBV15 and TRBJ1-5): DAMVIQNPRYQVTQFGKPVTLSCSQTLNHNVMYWYQQKSSQAPKLLFHYYDKDFNNEADTPDNFQSRRPNTSFCFLDIRSPGLGDTAMYLCATSRGGAQPQHFGDGTRLSIL.

J is TRBJ2-3 and V is TRBV7-9, with 10 bases matching TRBD2. Per germline, CDR1 SEHNR and CDR2 FQNEAQ (reference sequence). The CDR3 spans 15 residues. The J segment lost 2 bases and the V segment lost 5 bases, leaving 4 bases of the junction unmatched. CDR3 sequence reads: CASSPGTSVTDTQYF. CDR3 DNA: TGTGCCAGCAGCCCAGGGACTAGCGTCACAGATACGCAGTATTTT.

This clone came up a few times. The chain carries TRBV27 and TRBJ2-3, with 7 bases lining up with TRBD2. The CDR3 totals 14 residues. V shed 5 bases, J shed 4 bases, and the junction held 6 bases outside the gene matches. Germline CDR1 MNHEY, CDR2 SMNVEV (reference sequence). This CDR3 is CASSGRLAADTQYF. CDR3 DNA sequence: TGTGCCAGCAGTGGCCGACTAGCTGCAGATACGCAGTATTTT.

The chain combines TRBV7-2 with TRBJ2-7, with TRBD2 identical over 11 bases. Looked up from germline, CDR1 is SGHTA and CDR2 is FQGNSA. CDR3 size: 16 residues. V gave up 1 base and J gave up 3 bases; unmatched junction bases: 5. DNA for the CDR3: TGTGCCAGCAGCTTAGAAACTAGCGGGAGAGGCTACGAGCAGTACTTC. This translates into CASSLETSGRGYEQYF.

Details on this clone: Other DNA sequences in this specimen translate into the identical CDR3. This rearrangement joins TRBV5-1 to TRBJ2-5, with TRBD2 identical over 14 bases. CDR1 and CDR2 (germline): SGHRS, YFSETQ. The CDR3 has 15 residues. The ends lost 4 bases at V and 5 bases at J; junction bases unmatched: 4. The CDR3 region is CASSHGLAGGETQYF. DNA for the CDR3: TGCGCCAGCAGCCATGGACTAGCGGGAGGCGAGACCCAGTACTTC.

This chain joins TRBV28 and TRBJ1-5, with 7 bases lining up with TRBD1. V dropped 5 bases and J dropped 4; count of bases not matched to a gene: 8. Germline values: CDR1 MDHEN, CDR2 SYDVKM. The length of the CDR3 is 15 residues. The CDR3 DNA sequence: TGTGCCAGCAGTCCGTCCGACAGGGCGAATCAGCCCCAGCATTTT. Translated, it gives CASSPSDRANQPQHF.

This clone turned up a few times. This chain joins TRBV21-1 and TRBJ2-2. TRBV21-1 is marked as a pseudogene. The CDR3 is 10 residues long. DNA of the CDR3: TGTGCCGACGGCCTCTGGGAGCTGTTTTTT. This encodes CADGLWELFF.

This clone was found a few times. This chain links TRBV2 with TRBJ2-5, with D perhaps being TRBD1 or TRBD2 (5 bases each). CDR3 length: 12 amino acids. V was pared by 2 bases and J by 5 bases, with 6 bases between. Germline V gives CDR1 SNHLY, CDR2 FYNNEI. CDR3 sequence reads: CASSEWGETQYF. In DNA form, the CDR3 reads TGTGCCAGCAGTGAATGGGGGGAGACCCAGTACTTC.

The chain joins TRBV18 to TRBJ2-1; the match to TRBD2 covers 10 bases. The CDR3 is 15 residues long. From germline, CDR1 is KGHSH and CDR2 LQKENI. Unmatched junction bases numbered 9, after V lost 6 bases and J lost 7 bases. The CDR3 here is CASSSSGRAGNEQFF. Here the CDR3 DNA reads TGTGCCAGCTCTTCAAGCGGGAGGGCCGGGAATGAGCAGTTCTTC.

Comment on this clone: This CDR3 is also generated by other DNA sequences in the sample. The chain is built from TRBV7-9 and TRBJ1-4; D gene ambiguous. The CDR3 consists of 16 residues. Germline V gene data show CDR1 as SEHNR and CDR2 as FQNEAQ (reference sequence). V lost 2 bases and J lost 5, with 15 bases in between. In nucleotides, the CDR3 is TGTGCCAGCAGCTTATTAGGTTCTGGTTACAATGAAAAACTGTTTTTT. This translates into CASSLLGSGYNEKLFF.

This clone was observed a handful of times. The rearrangement links TRBV7-2 to TRBJ2-5; D unresolved. Per the germline V gene, CDR1 is SGHTA and CDR2 is FQGNSA. Trimming removed 1 base from V and 1 base from J, with 7 bases in between. The CDR3 spans 14 residues. The CDR3 nucleotides are TGTGCCAGCAGCTTAGAGACCGCCCAAGAGACCCAGTACTTC. It codes for CASSLETAQETQYF. Together with reference TRBV7-2 and TRBJ2-5, the CDR3 gives the full variable domain: GAGVSQSPSNKVTEKGKDVELRCDPISGHTALYWYRQSLGQGLEFLIYFQGNSAPDKSGLPSDRFSAERTGGSVSTLTIQRTQQEDSAVYLCASSLETAQETQYFGPGTRLLVL.

The chain recombines TRBV5-1 with TRBJ2-3; TRBD1 matches 9 bases. The J segment lost 4 bases and the V segment lost 0 bases, leaving 3 bases of the junction unmatched. The CDR3 loop spans 15 amino acids. Germline loops: CDR1 SGHRS, CDR2 YFSETQ. The CDR3 here is CASSLVTGGADTQYF. The DNA for the CDR3 is TGCGCCAGCAGCTTGGTTACAGGGGGCGCAGATACGCAGTATTTT.

This clone showed up just a few times. The chain carries TRBV7-9 and TRBJ2-1; 9 nucleotides align to TRBD2. V gave up 7 bases and J gave up 10 bases; unmatched junction bases: 14. CDR1 and CDR2 from the germline V gene are SEHNR and FQNEAQ (reference sequence). There are 15 residues in the CDR3. The CDR3 here is CASTSRVSGSDEQFF. The CDR3 nucleotides are TGTGCCAGCACCTCCCGGGTTAGCGGGAGTGACGAGCAGTTCTTC.

This clone was observed a handful of times. The chain uses TRBV5-6 and TRBJ2-2, with D unclear. Germline CDR1 is SGHDT and CDR2 is YYEEEE. The CDR3 totals 12 residues. V shed 6 bases and J shed 6 bases, with 9 bases lying between them. CDR3 region: CASTHGPGELFF. The CDR3 nucleotides are TGTGCCAGCACCCACGGCCCCGGGGAGCTGTTTTTT.

This clone was observed a few times. This chain uses TRBV12-5 with TRBJ2-1; no definite D call. This CDR3 has 11 residues. CDR1 LGHNT and CDR2 FRNRAP come from the germline V gene. V dropped 5 bases and J dropped 7 bases, with 6 bases sitting between them. CDR3 amino acids: CASGGRNEQFF. The CDR3 region has the DNA TGTGCTAGTGGTGGGCGGAATGAGCAGTTCTTC.

V usage is TRBV27 and J usage is TRBJ2-7, with D perhaps TRBD1 (6 bases). V was shortened by 5 bases and J by 3 bases, with 14 bases between the two germline ends. Per germline, CDR1 MNHEY and CDR2 SMNVEV (reference sequence). The CDR3 is 14 residues long. The CDR3 here is CASSPQGVVYEQYF. DNA for the CDR3: TGTGCCAGCAGTCCACAGGGAGTAGTCTACGAGCAGTACTTC.

There are a few counts of this clone. The rearrangement joins TRBV2 to TRBJ2-6, with 13 positions matching TRBD2. The length of the CDR3 is 16 residues. Germline values: CDR1 SNHLY, CDR2 FYNNEI. V dropped 9 bases and J dropped 2; count of bases not matched to a gene: 4. The CDR3 coding sequence is TGTGCCAGAGGACTAGCGGGAGTAGCTGGGGCCAACGTCCTGACTTTC. This translates into CARGLAGVAGANVLTF.

This clone was observed a handful of times. J is TRBJ2-7 and V is TRBV11-2; TRBD2 agrees at 7 bases. With 0 bases clipped from V and 7 bases from J, the junction kept 12 bases outside the gene matches. The CDR3 extends over 16 amino acids. Germline V lookup: CDR1 SGHAT, CDR2 FQNNGV. CDR3 in DNA: TGTGCCAGCAGCTTAGAGCCGGGAGGAGGGGATAAGGAGCAGTACTTC. Translated, it gives CASSLEPGGGDKEQYF. Based on the CDR3 plus reference TRBV11-2 and TRBJ2-7, the full variable domain is EAGVAQSPRYKIIEKRQSVAFWCNPISGHATLYWYQQILGQGPKLLIQFQNNGVVDDSQLPKDRFSAERLKGVDSTLKIQPAKLEDSAVYLCASSLEPGGGDKEQYFGPGTRLTVT.

The chain has TRBV15 and TRBJ2-7, with D tentatively TRBD1 or TRBD2 (5 bases each). CDR3 size: 14 residues. Deletions cut 1 base from V and 3 bases from J, with 10 bases between. Germline assignment: CDR1 LNHNV and CDR2 YYDKDF (reference sequence). The CDR3 DNA is TGTGCCACCAGCAGAGGGGACCGCGGCTACGAGCAGTACTTC. It encodes CATSRGDRGYEQYF.

This clone has more than one count but fewer than ten. The CDR3 reads CASSVGQVNEKLFF. The CDR3 coding sequence is TGTGCCAGCAGTGTTGGACAGGTTAATGAAAAACTGTTTTTT. The chain has TRBV28 and TRBJ1-4; 7 bases agree with TRBD1. The V gene end was trimmed by 5 bases and the J gene end by 4 bases; junction bases not matched to a gene: 4. The CDR3 extends over 14 amino acids. Germline CDR1 is MDHEN and CDR2 is SYDVKM.